Its frequency marks the clone carrying this T cell receptor beta chain as medium-sized. Its antigen is still unknown. Germline CDR1 and CDR2: SGHAT and FQDESV (reference sequence). The length of the CDR3 is 14 residues. TRB rearrangements were amplified by touch-down multiplex PCR with mixed TRB-A/B primers. TCRdb re-called the multiplex PCR reads and shows each CDR3 protein once, DNA omitted. This table holds a few thousand distinct CDR3 sequences. These data belong to a study of T cell clusters in autoimmune cytopenias. Study-wide background: The median distinct TRB clonotype count was approximately 2,500 per sample, from a median around 50,000 reads.

About 37,500 genome equivalents of blood DNA were amplified for TRB. Broader study findings: Primary autoimmune cytopenia patients seemingly lacked the physiological T cell clusters found in healthy donors. TRB repertoire shifts in secondary cytopenia and chronic lymphocytic leukemia mostly reflected lymphoma, not autoimmunity. No experiment has yet validated the function of the T cell clusters defined in silico.

The sequenced sample was peripheral blood. V usage is TRBV11-1 and J usage is TRBJ2-7; as DNA is missing, the TRBD2 call by TCRdb cannot be tested. The clonotype comes from a human donor with an autoimmune cytopenia or autoimmune hepatitis (not recorded which). The CDR3 sequence: CASSFQAGFYEQYF.